This T cell receptor (beta chain) comes out of a study of PD-1 blockade in classical Hodgkin lymphoma (dated by TCRdb to about 2020). Study-level background: Nivolumab dosing was 3 mg/kg intravenously every 2 weeks, continuing until either disease progression or unacceptable toxicity. To define a peripheral blood immune signature of response to PD-1 blockade in classical Hodgkin lymphoma, the study combined TCR beta sequencing with CyTOF. Results and caveats for the whole study, not just this receptor: Trial patients achieving complete response had baseline diversity similar to newly diagnosed patients, whereas partial responders and progressors had significantly lower diversity. Lower diversity was seen in patients whose nivolumab began less than 1 year after ASCT, and these patients were left out of later analyses so that immune reconstitution would not confound the results. CD4+ but not CD8+ TCR diversity rose significantly by C4D1 (p=0.0027 vs p=0.16), most apparent in complete responders (p=0.02). Baseline TCR diversity was reported to be lower in newly diagnosed patients than in healthy donors and to be lower still in relapsed/refractory patients. The study was restricted to a single clinical trial cohort, and the causes of repertoire differences, possibly disease activity or prior therapy, were left undefined.

The Qiagen DNeasy kit was used to extract genomic DNA from unsorted PBMCs and from the negatively selected CD4+ and CD8+ fractions. TCR beta CDR3 regions were amplified by immunoSEQ multiplex PCR using primers annealing to V and J segments. A synthetic immune receptor repertoire was used to minimize amplification bias, and remaining bias was computationally removed after sequencing. In the authors' own workflow: Custom Python scripts were used to quantify repertoire diversity as the Shannon entropy index. The unsorted, CD4+ and CD8+ repertoires were each analyzed separately, with the exception of combined analyses, where CD4+ and CD8+ sequences were merged in silico. Clonal expansion was defined as a frequency increase of at least 2-fold after treatment compared with C1D1, and clones undetected at baseline were assigned a pseudocount of 0.5. Singleton clones were defined as clones with 0 or 1 copy at C1D1, and non-singleton clones were defined as clones with 2 or more copies. Clones expanded in unsorted samples were assigned a CD4+, CD8+ or unknown annotation through matching of protein sequences in sorted samples from the same patient. Wilcoxon tests on paired samples were used to test diversity changes from C1D1 to C4D1. This is the immuneACCESS table as TCRdb keeps it, with only in-frame sequences that have V and J called. A part of the clones is gone; compared with another copy, unresolved V genes explain less than half, and the rest is unexplained. The V and J calls and clone size were taken over from that table, and D and trimming were inferred from the DNA. This sample comprises 20,000 to 25,000 clones, 80% of them detected only once. The ten largest clones add up to 6.7% of the sample.

Comments on this clone: This receptor's antigen is unknown. There are no base qualities to consult, and no much larger clone falls within one base.

From the germline V gene, CDR1 is SNHLY and CDR2 is FYNNEI. The germline V end is reduced by 6 bases and the J end by 3 bases; junction bases left unmatched: 16. Taken from cysteine to phenylalanine, the CDR3 has 17 residues. Only the CDR3 region is kept as DNA, spanning 51 bases read in frame from base 1. Explained via the paper, the time point label denotes: cycle 1 day 1 (C1D1), immediately before nivolumab initiation. Every trial patient had relapsed following autologous stem cell transplantation, and prior brentuximab vedotin exposure was what differed among cohorts A, B and C. The trial cohort included more than 55 patients with relapsed/refractory classical Hodgkin lymphoma, and each patient had a best overall response of complete response, partial response or progressive disease. Single-agent nivolumab was administered to trial patients in the multi-cohort phase II CheckMate 205 trial. Best overall response was determined by an independent review committee according to the 2007 International Working Group response criteria. Trial PBMCs were collected immediately before nivolumab initiation (C1D1) and during therapy at cycle 2 day 1 and cycle 4 day 1. Peripheral blood was collected in 8 mL Vacutainer Cell Preparation Tubes, from which PBMCs were isolated by centrifugation and then cryopreserved.

The rearrangement joined TRBV2 to TRBJ2-7; TRBD1 lines up with 8 middle nucleotides. Sample: peripheral blood mononuclear cells (PBMCs), taken at baseline. The origin of this receptor is a human donor with classical Hodgkin lymphoma. The CDR3 region: CASRDTGGLGRVYEQYF. The DNA reads TGTGCCAGCAGGGATACAGGGGGTTTAGGCAGGGTCTACGAGCAGTACTTC.